A selection of T cell receptor beta chains follows, all from one sample in a study of blood T cell repertoires in COVID-19. Sequencing used immunoSEQ multiplex PCR; TCRdb keeps in-frame clones, though not all of them. The sample consists of 150,000 to 190,000 clones, approximately 79% of them appearing once. Sequenced: PBMCs or T cells enriched from blood (not recorded which). All receptors derive from a man in his forties or fifties who had recovered from COVID-19. Each CDR3 is given with its conserved first and last residue. Fields, in order: J gene, clone size, D gene, V gene, CDR3 protein, CDR3 DNA. A D gene is named only where the DNA matches it firmly. Rows may omit the clone size; those that give it use once, few, many or a size class.

>TRBJ2-7|once|TRBD2|TRBV2
CASSATGLAGDEQYF
TGTGCCAGCAGTGCAACTGGACTAGCGGGGGACGAGCAGTACTTC
>TRBJ1-6|-|TRBD1|TRBV2
CASRLSDRVVSPLHF
TGTGCCAGCAGACTCTCGGACAGGGTAGTTTCACCCCTCCACTTT
>TRBJ1-5|-|TRBD1|TRBV10-3
CAISGDRENQPQHF
TGTGCCATCAGTGGGGACAGGGAGAATCAGCCCCAGCATTTT
>TRBJ1-6|-|-|TRBV3-1/TRBV3-2
CASSQRQINSPLHF
TGTGCCAGCAGCCAACGCCAGATTAATTCACCCCTCCACTTT
>TRBJ1-2|-|-|TRBV5-4
CASSIRQRGTSNYGYTF
TGTGCCAGCAGCATCAGACAGAGGGGGACCTCTAACTATGGCTACACCTTC
>TRBJ1-2|-|-|TRBV28
CASSSPDRFYGYTF
TGTGCCAGCAGCTCGCCCGACAGGTTTTATGGCTACACCTTC
>TRBJ1-6|-|-|TRBV25-1
CASSDLGQLKNSPLHF
TGTGCCAGCAGTGACCTCGGACAGTTAAAGAATTCACCCCTCCACTTT
>TRBJ1-1|-|-|TRBV12-3/TRBV12-4
CASNIPGGTEAFF
TGTGCCAGCAATATACCCGGGGGCACTGAAGCTTTCTTT
>TRBJ2-3|-|-|TRBV3-1/TRBV3-2
CASKMVYSQNTQYF
TGTGCCAGCAAGATGGTCTATTCACAGAATACGCAGTATTTT
>TRBJ1-6|-|-|TRBV4-1
CASSQTGYSPLHF
TGCGCCAGCAGCCAGACAGGATATTCACCCCTCCACTTT
>TRBJ2-7|-|TRBD1|TRBV6-5
CASSSSGQGAREQYF
TGTGCCAGCAGTTCGTCGGGACAGGGGGCGCGTGAGCAGTACTTC
>TRBJ2-1|few|-|TRBV20-1
CSASWGDEQFF
TGCAGTGCGAGTTGGGGCGATGAGCAGTTCTTC
>TRBJ1-1|-|-|TRBV7-3
CASSNLQGRGTEAFF
TGTGCCAGCAGCAACCTTCAGGGCAGGGGCACTGAAGCTTTCTTT
>TRBJ1-2|-|TRBD1|TRBV11-2
CASSSLTGVTSYGYTF
TGTGCCAGCAGCTCACTGACAGGGGTAACCTCCTATGGCTACACCTTC
>TRBJ1-6|-|-|TRBV21-1
CASSKFLLGHSSYNSPLHF
TGTGCCAGCAGCAAATTTTTATTGGGACACAGCTCCTATAATTCACCCCTCCACTTT
>TRBJ1-2|-|TRBD1|TRBV19
CASSRGATGGGYGYTF
TGTGCCAGTAGTCGAGGCGCTACAGGGGGCGGCTATGGCTACACCTTC
>TRBJ1-5|once|-|TRBV4-2
CASSQTGTLDQPQHF
TGTGCCAGCAGCCAAACCGGGACACTCGATCAGCCCCAGCATTTT
>TRBJ1-5|few|-|TRBV9
CASNVDGSNQPQHF
TGTGCCAGTAATGTAGATGGTAGCAATCAGCCCCAGCATTTT
>TRBJ1-2|-|-|TRBV27
CASSSGGGYTF
TGTGCCAGCAGTTCGGGGGGTGGCTACACCTTC
>TRBJ2-5|-|-|TRBV24-1
CATSGDGTRQETQYF
TGTGCCACCAGTGGTGACGGGACACGTCAAGAGACCCAGTACTTC
>TRBJ2-1|many|TRBD1|TRBV6-4
CASSDSTGSHNEQFF
TGTGCCAGCAGTGACTCGACAGGGTCCCACAATGAGCAGTTCTTC
>TRBJ1-4|few|-|TRBV19
CASTLRGGSSRKTSTSREKLFF
TGTGCCAGTACCCTGAGGGGGGGGTCTTCGAGAAAAACATCCACGAGCCGCGAAAAACTGTTTTTT
>TRBJ2-7|-|-|TRBV23-1
CASSQSRHYEQYF
TGCGCCAGCAGTCAATCGCGCCACTACGAGCAGTACTTC
>TRBJ2-2|-|-|TRBV27
CASSLKGLRTGELFF
TGTGCCAGCAGTTTAAAGGGACTTCGCACCGGGGAGCTGTTTTTT
>TRBJ1-4|-|-|TRBV3-1/TRBV3-2
CASSHRTTNEKLFF
TGTGCCAGCAGCCACAGGACAACTAATGAAAAACTGTTTTTT
>TRBJ2-1|once|-|TRBV27
CASTLRGAQYNEQFF
TGTGCCAGCACCTTACGGGGGGCCCAATACAATGAGCAGTTCTTC
>TRBJ2-1|-|TRBD2|TRBV9
CASSPPGLAGNEQFF
TGTGCCAGCAGCCCACCGGGACTAGCGGGGAATGAGCAGTTCTTC
>TRBJ1-3|-|TRBD1|TRBV5-1
CASSYGQGGNTIYF
TGCGCCAGCAGTTATGGACAGGGCGGAAACACCATATATTTT
>TRBJ1-5|few|-|TRBV7-8
CASSSYREGNQPQHF
TGTGCCAGCAGCTCCTACAGGGAGGGGAATCAGCCCCAGCATTTT
>TRBJ2-7|-|TRBD2|TRBV15
CATSRSVGLAGGSSYEQYF
TGTGCCACCAGCAGATCCGTAGGACTAGCGGGGGGGAGCTCCTACGAGCAGTACTTC
>TRBJ2-5|-|TRBD2|TRBV7-2
CASSRMSGAQTQYF
TGTGCCAGCAGCCGGATGAGCGGGGCCCAGACCCAGTACTTC
>TRBJ1-2|-|-|TRBV15
CATSFSSGYVGYTF
TGTGCCACCAGCTTTAGCAGTGGTTACGTTGGCTACACCTTC
>TRBJ1-5|few|-|TRBV15
CATRSGSNQPQHF
TGTGCCACCAGGTCGGGAAGCAATCAGCCCCAGCATTTT
>TRBJ1-2|once|-|TRBV3-1/TRBV3-2
CASSPTPRTEYGYTF
TGTGCCAGCAGCCCTACCCCTAGGACAGAATATGGCTACACCTTC
>TRBJ1-5|once|-|TRBV19
CASSIMREAGNQPQHF
TGTGCCAGTAGTATAATGCGGGAGGCAGGGAATCAGCCCCAGCATTTT
>TRBJ1-1|once|TRBD1|TRBV19
CASSVIRGRFYTEAFF
TGTGCCAGTAGTGTCATCAGGGGGCGATTTTACACTGAAGCTTTCTTT
>TRBJ1-2|-|-|TRBV5-8
CASSREYGYTF
TGTGCCAGCAGCCGGGAGTATGGCTACACCTTC
>TRBJ2-7|-|TRBD1|TRBV11-2
CASSLGGWQGAYEQYF
TGTGCCAGCAGCTTAGGGGGCTGGCAGGGGGCTTACGAGCAGTACTTC
>TRBJ2-1|once|-|TRBV7-2
CASSLSVNEQFF
TGTGCCAGCAGCTTATCAGTAAATGAGCAGTTCTTC